This T cell receptor (beta chain) came from a study of cytomegalovirus exposure and HLA in healthy donors. Whole-study findings and limits: Earlier results showed most TCR beta V segments being productive about 87% or about 30% of the time. Generally TCR sequences proved uncommon, though certain public TCRs appeared in numerous donors. It was around 160 TCR beta chains that were listed as cytomegalovirus-associated. According to a later analysis, donors in an Asian-associated ancestry cluster reportedly had fewer N-insertions than the 666-donor mean.

Germline V gives CDR1 SQVTM, CDR2 ANQGSEA. CDR3 size: 14 residues. In regard to this clone: The antigen remains unidentified.

The PCR used 60 Vbeta and 13 Jbeta primers. Profiling relied on immunoSEQ multiplex PCR, and the TCRdb table lists in-frame clones only, not all of them. The profile shows around 140,000 clones, less than 80% of them singletons. The sequence was collected from a man in his forties or fifties in good health and CMV-seropositive. The chain combines TRBV29-1 with TRBJ2-5, with TRBD2 matching over 11 bases. The J call may be faulty, since TRBJ2-7 better matches the DNA end. Sequenced: PBMCs. CDR3 loop: CSVEVLAGGYEQYF. CDR3 nucleotide sequence: TGCAGCGTTGAAGTTCTAGCGGGAGGCTACGAGCAGTACTTC.